Shown below are 32 T cell receptor beta chains from a single sample sequenced in a study of shared clonotypes between healthy human individuals. The naive CD8 fraction comprised CD45RO-negative cells positively selected for CCR7 and excluded terminally differentiated effector memory CD45RA+ cells. The assay was immunoSEQ multiplex PCR, and TCRdb's table has in-frame clones only and misses some. Of about 2.1 million clones in the sample, roughly 93% were seen once. Source material: naive CD8+ T cells from PBMCs. These receptors originate from a man aged 18 to 30 in good health. Some clones in this sample may be carry-over from other donors' samples.

V usage is TRBV6-5 and J usage is TRBJ2-3; D may be TRBD1 (6 bases). V was pared by 8 bases and J by 4 bases, with 16 bases between. CDR1 MNHEY and CDR2 SVGAGI come from the germline V gene. The CDR3 length is 14 residues. The CDR3 DNA reads TGTGCCAGCCGTACCAGGGGCTGGGCAGATACGCAGTATTTT. This codes for CASRTRGWADTQYF.

This chain uses TRBV19 with TRBJ1-5, with 7 bases fitting TRBD1. The CDR3 spans 13 residues. The germline V gene has CDR1 LNHDA and CDR2 SQIVND (reference sequence). V was clipped by 5 bases and J by 4 bases; unmatched bases: 2. The CDR3 protein is CASSVRGNQPQHF. As DNA, the CDR3 is TGTGCCAGTAGTGTCAGGGGGAATCAGCCCCAGCATTTT. The full variable domain, completed using reference TRBV19 and TRBJ1-5, is DGGITQSPKYLFRKEGQNVTLSCEQNLNHDAMYWYRQDPGQGLRLIYYSQIVNDFQKGDIAEGYSVSREKKESFPLTVTSAQKNPTAFYLCASSVRGNQPQHFGDGTRLSIL.

This chain uses TRBV27 with TRBJ1-1; 7 nucleotides agree with TRBD1. The CDR3 spans 14 residues. With 5 bases clipped from V and 5 bases from J, the junction kept 8 bases outside the gene matches. CDR1 is MNHEY and CDR2 is SMNVEV in the germline V gene (reference sequence). The CDR3 DNA reads TGTGCCAGCAGTGTAAGGGACAGTGGGACTGAAGCTTTCTTT. Its protein is CASSVRDSGTEAFF.

The V and J genes are TRBV28 and TRBJ1-2; 8 bases match TRBD1. Germline V gene data show CDR1 as MDHEN and CDR2 as SYDVKM. Germline trimming cut 3 bases from V and 0 bases from J; bases unmatched to any gene: 9. CDR3 length: 17 residues. The CDR3 here is CASSFLARQGTNYGYTF. The CDR3 region has the DNA TGTGCCAGCAGTTTCCTCGCTCGACAGGGGACTAACTATGGCTACACCTTC.

This clone was seen a single time. V is TRBV28 and J is TRBJ2-1; 7 bases are a match to TRBD2. V lost 8 bases and J lost 2; bases outside the gene matches: 0. The CDR3 spans 12 residues. CDR1 is MDHEN, CDR2 SYDVKM, per germline. The CDR3 nucleotides read TGTGCCAGCGGGAGGGCCTACAATGAGCAGTTCTTC. Translated: CASGRAYNEQFF.

The genes are TRBV4-1 and TRBJ2-7; D is perhaps TRBD1 (5 bases). CDR1 is MGHRA, CDR2 YSYEKL, per germline. V lost 4 bases and J lost 6, with 13 bases in between. The CDR3 extends over 13 amino acids. CDR3: CASSLGQKVEQYF. In DNA, the CDR3 is TGCGCCAGCAGCCTCGGACAAAAGGTCGAGCAGTACTTC.

The chain recombines TRBV5-1 with TRBJ2-7, with TRBD1 matching 9 bases. Germline CDR1 SGHRS, CDR2 YFSETQ. The CDR3 is made up of 19 amino acids. V dropped 4 bases and J dropped 0; count of bases not matched to a gene: 17. CDR3 region: CASSPPRDRVRSGSYEQYF. CDR3 DNA sequence: TGCGCCAGCAGCCCCCCCCGGGACAGGGTACGATCGGGCTCCTACGAGCAGTACTTC.

This chain connects TRBV9 to TRBJ2-7; D remains ambiguous. This CDR3 comprises 14 residues. The germline V gene has CDR1 SGDLS and CDR2 YYNGEE. V gave up 0 bases and J gave up 4 bases, with 11 bases separating them. DNA for the CDR3: TGTGCCAGCAGCGTAGTGGCGGATTCTTACGAGCAGTACTTC. Encoded protein: CASSVVADSYEQYF.

V gene TRBV27 combines with J gene TRBJ1-5; the D gene is possibly TRBD1 (5 bases). This CDR3 region has 15 residues. Germline assignment: CDR1 MNHEY and CDR2 SMNVEV (reference sequence). V shed 4 bases and J shed 3 bases, with 13 bases lying between them. The CDR3 DNA reads TGTGCCAGCAGTTCCTTCAGCAGGGACAATCAGCCCCAGCATTTT. It specifies CASSSFSRDNQPQHF.

The chain is built from TRBV4-3 and TRBJ2-3; D remains unclear. Per the germline V gene, CDR1 is LGHNA and CDR2 is YSLEER. The CDR3 totals 13 residues. V lost 0 bases, J lost 8 bases, and 9 bases lay in between. The CDR3 sequence is CASSQDRTGTQYF. In DNA form, the CDR3 reads TGCGCCAGCAGCCAAGATCGGACCGGTACGCAGTATTTT.

The table lists this clone with a count of one. The J gene is TRBJ2-7, the V gene TRBV6-5; D possibly matches TRBD1 or TRBD2 (5 bases each). The CDR3 is made up of 16 amino acids. V lost 0 bases and J 2 bases, leaving 14 bases between the germline ends. CDR1 is MNHEY and CDR2 is SVGAGI in the germline V gene. CDR3 in DNA: TGTGCCAGCAGTTACTCGAGGGGCCCCGTCGCCTACGAGCAGTACTTC. Translated, it gives CASSYSRGPVAYEQYF.

Points on this clone: Other DNA variants within this sample encode the same CDR3. The chain employs TRBV5-4 and TRBJ1-4; D is unclear. V was trimmed by 2 bases and J by 0 bases, leaving 8 bases between them. The CDR3 runs to 15 residues. CDR1 SGHNT and CDR2 YYREEE come from the germline V gene (reference sequence). The CDR3 DNA reads TGTGCCAGCAGCTTAACGGGAGCAACTAATGAAAAACTGTTTTTT. Its protein is CASSLTGATNEKLFF. Based on the CDR3 plus reference TRBV5-4 and TRBJ1-4, the full variable domain is ETGVTQSPTHLIKTRGQQVTLRCSSQSGHNTVSWYQQALGQGPQFIFQYYREEENGRGNFPPRFSGLQFPNYSSELNVNALELDDSALYLCASSLTGATNEKLFFGSGTQLSVL.

This sequence joins TRBV27 and TRBJ2-7, with a tentative D call TRBD1 (6 bases). V was pared by 5 bases and J by 2 bases, with 10 bases between. Germline V gene sequence: CDR1 MNHEY, CDR2 SMNVEV (reference sequence). The CDR3 contains 13 residues. CDR3 DNA: TGTGCCAGCAGTAAACAGGGACCCTACGAGCAGTACTTC. This gives the protein CASSKQGPYEQYF.

The chain uses TRBV9 and TRBJ2-7; 8 nucleotides agree with TRBD2. This CDR3 has 15 residues. The ends lost 1 base at V and 6 bases at J; junction bases unmatched: 9. Per the germline V gene, CDR1 is SGDLS and CDR2 is YYNGEE. As DNA, the CDR3 is TGTGCCAGCAGCGTATTAGCGGGAAAGGGGGTCGAGCAGTACTTC. Translation gives CASSVLAGKGVEQYF.

The V and J genes are TRBV7-2 and TRBJ2-7; TRBD1 matches 7 bases. The germline gives CDR1 SGHTA, CDR2 FQGNSA. This CDR3 has 13 amino acids. V lost 4 bases to trimming and J lost 6 bases; unmatched junction nucleotides: 6. In DNA form, the CDR3 reads TGTGCCAGCAGCTATCGACAGGGCCCCGAGCAGTACTTC. This gives the protein CASSYRQGPEQYF.

The chain links TRBV5-4 to TRBJ2-7, with D possibly matching TRBD1 (6 bases). V lost 1 base, J lost 0 bases, and 11 bases lay in between. CDR1 and CDR2 from the germline V gene are SGHNT and YYREEE (reference sequence). The CDR3 consists of 15 residues. The CDR3 sequence is CASSLRTDSSYEQYF. CDR3 DNA sequence: TGTGCCAGCAGCTTGAGGACAGACAGCTCCTACGAGCAGTACTTC.

This chain joins TRBV6-4 and TRBJ2-1; no reliable D call. The CDR3 contains 16 residues. Per the germline V gene, CDR1 is MRHNA and CDR2 is SNTAGT. V was clipped by 4 bases and J by 6 bases, with 19 bases between them. The CDR3 DNA reads as TGTGCCAGCAGTGCCTGTAGCCGTGGGATGGTCAATGAGCAGTTCTTC. Translated: CASSACSRGMVNEQFF.

The chain has TRBV5-4 and TRBJ2-1; 10 nucleotides align to TRBD1. Unmatched junction bases numbered 3, after V lost 2 bases and J lost 7 bases. The CDR3 consists of 14 residues. CDR1 and CDR2 from the germline V gene are SGHNT and YYREEE (reference sequence). The CDR3 sequence is CASSLDRGPNEQFF. For the CDR3, the DNA is TGTGCCAGCAGCTTAGACAGGGGGCCGAATGAGCAGTTCTTC.

The V gene is TRBV6-5, the J gene TRBJ2-7; D may be TRBD1 or TRBD2 (5 bases each). The CDR3 length is 15 residues. Trimming shortened V by 3 bases and J by 4 bases, and 16 bases separated the two germline ends. Germline CDR1 MNHEY, CDR2 SVGAGI. Written as DNA, the CDR3 is TGTGCCAGCAGTTATAAGGCATCCTGGGGGTACGAGCAGTACTTC. Encoded protein: CASSYKASWGYEQYF.

V usage is TRBV27 and J usage is TRBJ2-7; 7 positions agree with TRBD1. The CDR3 covers 13 residues. The V gene end was trimmed by 3 bases and the J gene end by 3 bases; junction bases not matched to a gene: 2. Germline V gene data show CDR1 as MNHEY and CDR2 as SMNVEV (reference sequence). DNA of the CDR3: TGTGCCAGCAGTTTGGGACAGCACTACGAGCAGTACTTC. The encoded protein is CASSLGQHYEQYF.

The gene calls are TRBV5-6 and TRBJ1-2; no firm D call. The length of the CDR3 is 13 residues. CDR1 and CDR2 (germline): SGHDT, YYEEEE. Trimming took 2 bases from V and 6 from J, leaving 11 bases between them. Here the CDR3 reads CASSLGFRDGYTF. In DNA form, the CDR3 reads TGTGCCAGCAGCTTAGGGTTCAGAGATGGCTACACCTTC.

The V gene is TRBV10-3, the J gene TRBJ2-7; 8 bases are a match to TRBD2. The CDR3 length is 16 residues. Germline-derived CDR1 and CDR2 are ENHRY and SYGVKD. V was pared by 3 bases and J by 0 bases, with 7 bases of the junction left unmatched. The CDR3 protein is CAISDETSETSYEQYF. DNA of the CDR3: TGTGCCATCAGTGATGAGACTAGCGAGACCTCCTACGAGCAGTACTTC.

Only one count was recorded for this clone. CDR3 in DNA: TGTGCCAGCAGGCAGACTAGCGGGGGATACAATGAGCAGTTCTTC. Encoded protein: CASRQTSGGYNEQFF. The V call is TRBV7-9, the J call TRBJ2-1, with TRBD2 matching 12 bases. V lost 6 bases, J lost 4 bases, and 4 bases stayed unmatched. The CDR3 consists of 15 residues. Germline CDR1 reads SEHNR; CDR2 reads FQNEAQ (reference sequence).

This rearrangement joins TRBV5-1 to TRBJ2-4; D unclear. V dropped 0 bases and J dropped 0 bases, with 10 bases sitting between them. CDR3 length: 16 amino acids. The V gene's germline CDR1 is SGHRS and CDR2 YFSETQ. The CDR3 loop is CASSLDVGLAKNIQYF. DNA of the CDR3: TGCGCCAGCAGCTTGGATGTGGGTCTAGCCAAAAACATTCAGTACTTC.

The chain links TRBV27 to TRBJ1-5; D is undetermined. V lost 3 bases, J lost 6 bases, and 9 bases lay in between. Germline CDR1 is MNHEY and CDR2 is SMNVEV (reference sequence). The CDR3 length is 13 residues. DNA of the CDR3: TGTGCCAGCAGTTTCAAGGGAAGTCAGCCCCAGCATTTT. It is translated as CASSFKGSQPQHF.

This chain uses TRBV11-2 with TRBJ2-1; 13 positions match TRBD2. J was trimmed by 7 bases and V by 4 bases; bases with no gene match: 4. The V gene's germline CDR1 is SGHAT and CDR2 FQNNGV. The CDR3 has 15 residues. The chain's CDR3 is CASSSRLAGGNEQFF. The CDR3 DNA is TGTGCCAGCAGCTCTAGACTAGCGGGAGGTAATGAGCAGTTCTTC.

This rearrangement joins TRBV9 to TRBJ2-7, with TRBD2 matching 7 bases. The germline V gene has CDR1 SGDLS and CDR2 YYNGEE. With 4 bases clipped from V and 5 bases from J, the junction kept 15 bases outside the gene matches. The CDR3 is 16 residues long. CDR3 region: CASSHSVAGAEDEQYF. For the CDR3, the DNA is TGTGCCAGCAGCCACAGTGTGGCGGGAGCAGAAGACGAGCAGTACTTC.

CDR3 sequence reads: CASSFRQRYQPQHF. The DNA for the CDR3 is TGTGCCAGCAGTTTCAGACAGAGATATCAGCCCCAGCATTTT. The V call is TRBV28, the J call TRBJ1-5; perhaps TRBD1 as D (5 bases). The length of the CDR3 is 14 residues. Germline V gene lookup returns CDR1 MDHEN and CDR2 SYDVKM. V was cut by 3 bases and J by 5 bases, with 11 bases left in between.

The V and J genes are TRBV14 and TRBJ2-1; perhaps TRBD1 as D (6 bases). CDR1 SGHDN and CDR2 FVKESK come from the germline V gene. The CDR3 spans 16 residues. With 1 base removed from V and 8 bases from J, the gap between germline ends came to 18 bases. CDR3 residues: CASSQGWLKGVDEQFF. The DNA of the CDR3 is TGTGCCAGCAGCCAAGGATGGTTGAAGGGGGTTGATGAGCAGTTCTTC.

The gene calls are TRBV9 and TRBJ2-5; tentatively, D is TRBD2 (6 bases). The better agreement between TRBJ2-7 and the DNA end casts doubt on the J call. The CDR3 is made up of 15 amino acids. The germline gives CDR1 SGDLS, CDR2 YYNGEE. The DNA for the CDR3 is TGTGCCAGCAGTCAAGGGTCTAGCGTCGAATACGAGCAGTACTTC. Translating gives CASSQGSSVEYEQYF.

Concerning this clone itself: Other DNA sequences from this sample encode an identical CDR3 as well. The chain carries TRBV5-6 and TRBJ2-1; the match to TRBD2 covers 10 bases. V dropped 2 bases and J dropped 4; count of bases not matched to a gene: 3. CDR3 length: 15 residues. Per germline, CDR1 SGHDT and CDR2 YYEEEE. The CDR3 sequence: CASSLSLAGYNEQFF. The CDR3 DNA reads as TGTGCCAGCAGCTTATCACTAGCGGGGTACAATGAGCAGTTCTTC.

This clone was observed a few times. The chain combines TRBV29-1 with TRBJ1-2; TRBD1 is a possible D gene (6 bases). There are 14 residues in the CDR3. V lost 5 bases and J lost 3, with 16 bases in between. Germline V gene lookup returns CDR1 SQVTM and CDR2 ANQGSEA. The CDR3 coding sequence is TGCAGCGTTTACAGGGTGTGGGCCTACTATGGCTACACCTTC. Amino acids: CSVYRVWAYYGYTF. The entire variable domain, with the rest obtained from reference TRBV29-1 and TRBJ1-2, is as follows: SAVISQKPSRDICQRGTSLTIQCQVDSQVTMMFWYRQQPGQSLTLIATANQGSEATYESGFVIDKFPISRPNLTFSTLTVSNMSPEDSSIYLCSVYRVWAYYGYTFGSGTRLTVV.